This T cell receptor (beta chain) was captured in a study of T cells in Graves' hyperthyroidism and ophthalmopathy. The study, taken as a whole, reports: The majority of expanded thyroid clonotypes above 0.001 also appeared in blood. It was a median around 6 months before onset that the model predicted ophthalmopathy.

CDR1 and CDR2 from the germline V gene are SQVTM and ANQGSEA. V lost 7 bases, J lost 5 bases, and 15 bases lay in between. This CDR3 has 13 residues. Newly diagnosed hyperthyroidism, duration under 2 months, in patients aged 18 to 65. This clonotype was seen a handful of times. Its antigen is not known. RNA transcripts served as the template for amplifying TCR beta CDR3 regions. The HTBI primer set served for first-round RT-PCR of the TCR CDR3. TCRdb recomputed calls from the multiplex PCR reads with MiXCR, one row per CDR3 protein. This table has about 400,000 distinct CDR3 sequences, about 16% appearing once.

The origin of this receptor is a woman aged 25 to 45 with Graves' hyperthyroidism. Sequencing was performed on blood. The chain uses TRBV29-1 and TRBJ2-1, with D possibly TRBD2 on 5 matching bases. The CDR3 spells CSALYLGDNEQFF. DNA for the CDR3: TGCAGCGCCCTTTATCTCGGGGACAATGAGCAGTTCTTC.